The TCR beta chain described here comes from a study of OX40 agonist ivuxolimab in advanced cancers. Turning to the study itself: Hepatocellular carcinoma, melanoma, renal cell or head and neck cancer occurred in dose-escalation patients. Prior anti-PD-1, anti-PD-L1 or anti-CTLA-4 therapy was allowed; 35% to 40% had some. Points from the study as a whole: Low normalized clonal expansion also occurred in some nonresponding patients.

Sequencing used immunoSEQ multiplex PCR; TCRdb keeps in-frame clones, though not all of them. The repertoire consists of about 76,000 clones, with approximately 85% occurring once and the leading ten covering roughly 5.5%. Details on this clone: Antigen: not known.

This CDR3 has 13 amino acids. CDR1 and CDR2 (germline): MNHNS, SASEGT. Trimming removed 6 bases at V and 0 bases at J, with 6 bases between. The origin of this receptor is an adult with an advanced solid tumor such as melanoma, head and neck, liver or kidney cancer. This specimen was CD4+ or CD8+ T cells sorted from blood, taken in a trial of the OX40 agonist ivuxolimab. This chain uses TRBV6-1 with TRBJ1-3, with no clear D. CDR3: CASRTLSGNTIYF. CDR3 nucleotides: TGTGCCAGCAGGACCCTCTCTGGAAACACCATATATTTT.